This T cell receptor (beta chain) was observed in a study of graft-versus-host responses after intestinal transplantation. Across the whole study: Recipients were all induced with anti-thymocyte globulin, then given tacrolimus and steroids for around 3 years. Findings and caveats of the study: Marrow from the recipient contained GvH clones, some of which had appeared first in ileum or blood. Allografts from individuals with graft-donor T cell macrochimerism displayed high graft-versus-host to host-versus-graft clonal ratios.

Clones were sequenced by immunoSEQ multiplex PCR, and TCRdb holds only the in-frame ones, with some missing. Of about 51,000 clones in the sample, around 95% were seen once. In regard to this clone: Its antigen is not known.

CDR1 and CDR2 from the germline V gene are MDHEN and SYDVKM. CDR3 length equals 16 residues. The junction had 16 bases not matched to a gene; V was cut back by 7 bases and J by 5 bases. The sequence was obtained from a human donor who was the organ donor for an intestinal transplant. Source: unstimulated CD8+ T cells sorted from spleen or lymph node cells, taken before transplant. The J gene is TRBJ1-1, the V gene TRBV28; 7 positions match TRBD1. The CDR3 region is CASITEKPTGRTEAFF. In DNA, the CDR3 is TGTGCCAGCATAACCGAGAAACCGACAGGGCGGACTGAAGCTTTCTTT.